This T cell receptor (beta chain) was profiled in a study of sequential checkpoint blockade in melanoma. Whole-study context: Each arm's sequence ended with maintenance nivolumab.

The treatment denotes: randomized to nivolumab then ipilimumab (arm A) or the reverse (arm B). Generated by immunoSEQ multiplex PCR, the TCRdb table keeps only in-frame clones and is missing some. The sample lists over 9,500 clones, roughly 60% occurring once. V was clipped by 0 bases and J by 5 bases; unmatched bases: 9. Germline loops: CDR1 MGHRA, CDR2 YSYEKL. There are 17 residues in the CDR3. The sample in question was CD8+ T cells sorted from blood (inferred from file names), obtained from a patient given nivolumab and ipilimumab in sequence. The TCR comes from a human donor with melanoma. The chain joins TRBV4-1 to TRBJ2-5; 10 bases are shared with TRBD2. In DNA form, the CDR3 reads TGCGCCAGCAGCCAAGATGGGCTAGCGGGGGCATTGGAGACCCAGTACTTC. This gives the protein CASSQDGLAGALETQYF.